The source of this T cell receptor beta chain is a study of blood T cells in healthy people across ages. Isolated PBMCs totaled at least 7 million in each sample. With a J-beta primer mix and a sample-barcoded 5' primer, a second PCR ran about 6 to 11 cycles. Using its own MiXCR run on the 5' RACE reads, TCRdb lists one record per CDR3 protein. The top ten hold approximately 15% of the sample, which has approximately 810,000 distinct CDR3 sequences, 25% to 35% seen once. Germline loops: CDR1 GTSNPN, CDR2 SVGIG (reference sequence). V lost 3 bases, J lost 10 bases, and 19 bases lay in between. This CDR3 comprises 15 residues.

This chain joins TRBV30 and TRBJ1-6; the D gene is possibly TRBD1 (6 bases). This clonotype originated in a woman aged 80 or over in good health. Sequencing used blood. The DNA of the CDR3 is TGTGCCTGGAGCGACCTCCTACAGGGTAACTCACCCCTCCACTTT. Protein: CAWSDLLQGNSPLHF.